This TCR beta chain is from a study of blood T cells in healthy people across ages. A second PCR of 7 to 11 cycles used a sample-barcoded 5' primer and a J-beta primer mix. TCRdb re-called the 5' RACE reads with MiXCR, one entry per CDR3 protein. Among 650,000 to 1,000,000 distinct CDR3 sequences listed, about 34% were seen once. The source material was blood. This sequence originates from a man younger than 35 in good health.

This CDR3 is CASSPRESGTDTQYF. As DNA, the CDR3 is TGTGCCAGCAGCCCTAGGGAGAGTGGCACAGATACGCAGTATTTT. The chain uses TRBV14 and TRBJ2-3, with D perhaps TRBD2 (5 bases). Trimming took off 4 bases at V and 1 base at J, with 12 bases between the two ends. The CDR3 is made up of 15 amino acids. Germline V gene data show CDR1 as SGHDN and CDR2 as FVKESK.